This T cell receptor beta chain appears in the sequencing data of a study of T cell changes during pregnancy in multiple sclerosis. CDR1 is MDHEN, CDR2 SYDVKM, per germline. This CDR3 contains 17 residues. V shed 1 base and J shed 4 bases, with 17 bases lying between them. Assay: immunoSEQ multiplex PCR; the TCRdb copy retains only in-frame clones and omits some. Here the sample spans tens of thousands of clones, roughly 92% being singletons. The material sequenced was peripheral blood, taken in the first trimester of pregnancy. J is TRBJ1-3 and V is TRBV28; D ambiguous. The sequence was obtained from a female donor in good health, enrolled as a control in a pregnancy study. The CDR3 nucleotides read TGTGCCAGCAGTTTATACCTTGGCTCGGCGGGGGGAAACACCATATATTTT. Translating gives CASSLYLGSAGGNTIYF.